The entry below gives a single T cell receptor (beta chain) sequence along with its context. The antigen remains undetermined. This entry comes from a study of human T cells and chemical hapten exposure. The sample's time point: pre-sensitization, week 0. Treatment here: therapeutic diphenylcyclopropenone sensitization with weekly scalp DPC. In the original analysis: Samples contained a median of roughly 93,000 TCRs, with a range of 23,224 to 690,600. One entry per CDR3 protein, called by TCRdb with MiXCR from the RACE reads. TCRdb, rather than the study authors, made the V and J calls. The data contain about 39,000 distinct CDR3 sequences, 9.5% to 15% of them seen just once; the ten biggest clones take up about 5.7%. V was clipped by 2 bases and J by 6 bases, with 17 bases between them. The CDR3 runs 16 residues. Germline V gene data show CDR1 as SGHTA and CDR2 as FQGNSA. Overall study findings and caveats: Expanded TCRs made up significantly more big CDR3 similarity clusters than controls did. The number of TCRs above 1 in 1000 frequency did not change after DPC sensitization.

This sequence originates from a woman in her twenties or thirties with alopecia areata. Some clones in this sample may be carry-over from other donors' samples. The gene calls are TRBV7-2 and TRBJ1-5; tentatively, D is TRBD1 (5 bases). The sample in question was whole blood, obtained in connection with sensitization to the hapten diphenylcyclopropenone (DPC). As DNA, the CDR3 is TGTGCCAGCAGCTTAAACGGCAGGGCCCAAGGTCAGCCCCAGCATTTT. This encodes CASSLNGRAQGQPQHF.